This T cell receptor (beta chain) was identified in a study of OX40 agonist ivuxolimab in advanced cancers. This clone appeared a single time. Its antigen is currently unknown. General study results and limits: Blood T cells, both CD4+ and CD8+, expanded clonally by week 6 at 0.1 to 3.0 mg/kg. There were also nonresponders showing low normalized T-cell clonal expansion.

Only in-frame clones appear in the TCRdb table, and some are missing; sequencing was by immunoSEQ multiplex PCR. Of more than 100,000 clones in the sample, approximately 90% were seen once. Germline V lookup: CDR1 SNHLY, CDR2 FYNNEI. The germline V and J ends were trimmed by 6 bases and 0 bases, with 11 bases remaining between them. This CDR3 is 14 amino acids long. The chain is built from TRBV2 and TRBJ1-1; tentatively, D is TRBD1 (5 bases). The sequencing used CD4+ or CD8+ T cells sorted from blood, collected in a trial of the OX40 agonist ivuxolimab. The sequence was collected from an adult with an advanced solid tumor such as melanoma, head and neck, liver or kidney cancer. This chain's CDR3 is CASRGEALNTEAFF. For the CDR3, the DNA is TGTGCCAGCAGGGGGGAAGCGTTGAACACTGAAGCTTTCTTT.